This T cell receptor beta chain derives from a study of T cells in Graves' hyperthyroidism and ophthalmopathy. Study background: Before any treatment, at initial diagnosis, peripheral blood was collected. Overall study results and limits: Prediction of ophthalmopathy progression came a median roughly 6.6 months pre-onset. Blood samples included most of the expanded thyroid clonotypes exceeding 0.001.

The study enrolled patients aged 18 to 65 with newly diagnosed hyperthyroidism of under 2 months' duration. There were TCR beta CDR3 regions amplified from RNA transcripts. The HTBI primer set served for first-round RT-PCR of the TCR CDR3. TCRdb redid the calling of the multiplex PCR reads with MiXCR, one entry per CDR3 protein. The sample contains roughly 740,000 distinct CDR3 sequences, 16% of which appear only once. Regarding this clonotype: The target antigen is unknown.

The sequence derives from a man between 18 and 29 years old with Graves' hyperthyroidism. Input material: blood.

The CDR3 loop reads CASSIRRQGTGELFF. The CDR3 coding sequence is TGTGCCAGTAGTATTAGAAGACAGGGCACCGGGGAGCTGTTTTTT. The rearrangement joins TRBV19 to TRBJ2-2, with 7 bases aligning to TRBD1. J lost 4 bases, V lost 3 bases, and 5 bases had no gene match. The CDR3 has 15 residues. The germline gives CDR1 LNHDA, CDR2 SQIVND (reference sequence). Supplemented by reference TRBV19 and TRBJ2-2, the full variable domain reads DGGITQSPKYLFRKEGQNVTLSCEQNLNHDAMYWYRQDPGQGLRLIYYSQIVNDFQKGDIAEGYSVSREKKESFPLTVTSAQKNPTAFYLCASSIRRQGTGELFFGEGSRLTVL.